Below are 29 T cell receptor beta chains sequenced from a single sample in a study of cytomegalovirus exposure and HLA in healthy donors. Repertoires were generated with immunoSEQ multiplex PCR, while TCRdb's copy carries only in-frame clones and drops some. The sample has about 95,000 clones; 85% are singletons. The sample taken for sequencing was PBMCs. The receptors derive from a man aged 18 to 35 in good health and CMV-seropositive.

The genes are TRBV4-1 and TRBJ1-2, with a possible D match to TRBD1 (5 bases). V gave up 3 bases and J gave up 0 bases, with 11 bases separating them. Germline loops: CDR1 MGHRA, CDR2 YSYEKL. CDR3 length equals 15 residues. CDR3 protein: CASSQGRLANYGYTF. In DNA, the CDR3 is TGCGCCAGCAGCCAGGGGCGGCTAGCTAACTATGGCTACACCTTC.

The rearrangement links TRBV10-3 to TRBJ2-1; tentatively, D is TRBD2 (6 bases). This CDR3 has 17 amino acids. The V and J ends lost 0 bases and 5 bases respectively, with 17 bases between them. Germline assignment: CDR1 ENHRY and CDR2 SYGVKD. The CDR3 protein is CAISESTAGRLDNEQFF. The CDR3 DNA sequence: TGTGCCATCAGTGAGTCGACGGCGGGAAGGTTGGACAATGAGCAGTTCTTC.

The chain couples TRBV9 to TRBJ2-7; possible D gene TRBD2, 5 bases. The CDR3 sequence is 15 residues long. CDR1 and CDR2 (germline): SGDLS, YYNGEE. Trimming cost V 0 bases and J 3 bases, with 13 bases left between them. CDR3 amino acids: CASSVESGRVYEQYF. For the CDR3, the DNA is TGTGCCAGCAGCGTAGAATCGGGAAGGGTCTACGAGCAGTACTTC.

V usage is TRBV30 and J usage is TRBJ1-2, with D hard to call. The CDR3 extends over 12 amino acids. The V and J ends lost 7 bases and 0 bases respectively, with 9 bases between them. Germline assignment: CDR1 GTSNPN and CDR2 SVGIG (reference sequence). DNA for the CDR3: TGTGCCTTTCTACAGTCTAACTATGGCTACACCTTC. Protein product: CAFLQSNYGYTF.

The chain has TRBV5-1 and TRBJ1-3, with unresolved D. Trimming stripped 2 bases from V and 0 bases from J, with 6 bases between. The length of the CDR3 is 14 residues. The germline gives CDR1 SGHRS, CDR2 YFSETQ. CDR3 residues: CASSFTSSGNTIYF. For the CDR3, the DNA is TGCGCCAGCAGCTTCACGAGCTCTGGAAACACCATATATTTT.

This chain links TRBV13 with TRBJ2-3, with TRBD1 matching 8 bases. V lost 3 bases to trimming and J lost 3 bases; unmatched junction nucleotides: 2. The CDR3 length is 14 residues. The germline CDR1 and CDR2 sequences are PRHDT and FYEKMQ (reference sequence). CDR3 protein: CASSFGQGTDTQYF. In DNA form, the CDR3 reads TGTGCCAGCAGCTTCGGACAGGGAACAGATACGCAGTATTTT. The full variable domain, its missing parts supplied by reference TRBV13 and TRBJ2-3, is AAGVIQSPRHLIKEKRETATLKCYPIPRHDTVYWYQQGPGQDPQFLISFYEKMQSDKGSIPDRFSAQQFSDYHSELNMSSLELGDSALYFCASSFGQGTDTQYFGPGTRLTVL.

The V call is TRBV5-6, the J call TRBJ2-2; D perhaps matches TRBD2 (5 bases). This CDR3 is built from 14 residues. From germline, CDR1 is SGHDT and CDR2 YYEEEE. Trimming left V 0 bases short and J 3 bases short, with 6 bases between. CDR3 protein: CASSLGLHTGELFF. DNA of the CDR3: TGTGCCAGCAGCTTGGGACTACACACCGGGGAGCTGTTTTTT.

This clone came up once. The chain recombines TRBV10-3 with TRBJ2-2; 12 nucleotides match TRBD2. Germline values: CDR1 ENHRY, CDR2 SYGVKD. V gave up 3 bases and J gave up 1 base; unmatched junction bases: 3. The CDR3 has 17 amino acids. This CDR3 is CAISEGLAGLNTGELFF. In DNA form, the CDR3 reads TGTGCCATCAGTGAAGGACTAGCGGGACTGAACACCGGGGAGCTGTTTTTT.

This clone was recorded only once. The rearrangement uses TRBV10-1 and TRBJ2-1; D gene unclear. The CDR3 has 12 residues. Trimming cost V 9 bases and J 5 bases, with 11 bases left between them. Germline CDR1 and CDR2: WNHNN and SYGVQD (reference sequence). CDR3 DNA sequence: TGCGCCAGTGAATGGAGTCACAATGAGCAGTTCTTC. It codes for CASEWSHNEQFF.

The chain couples TRBV21-1 to TRBJ2-3; TRBD2, the D gene given by the table, was not confirmed from the DNA. TRBV21-1 is described as a pseudogene. CDR3 length: 15 residues. The CDR3: CTTRTGLPEGDTQYF. The DNA for the CDR3 is TGTACCACCCGAACGGGACTGCCAGAAGGAGATACGCAGTATTTT.

This rearrangement joins TRBV15 to TRBJ2-1, with TRBD1 matching over 11 bases. The V and J ends lost 2 bases and 4 bases, in that order; junction bases with no gene match: 4. In germline, CDR1 is LNHNV, CDR2 YYDKDF (reference sequence). This CDR3 comprises 16 residues. DNA of the CDR3: TGTGCCACCAGCAGACCGGGACAGGGGGATTACAATGAGCAGTTCTTC. Translating gives CATSRPGQGDYNEQFF.

V is TRBV6-5 and J is TRBJ2-1, with D perhaps TRBD1 (5 bases). The germline gives CDR1 MNHEY, CDR2 SVGAGI. The CDR3 has 15 amino acids. Between the trimmed V and J ends, which lost 2 bases and 6 bases, there was a span of 14 bases. As DNA, the CDR3 is TGTGCCAGCAGTTACGGGGCAGGGTCGGGCAATGAGCAGTTCTTC. This codes for CASSYGAGSGNEQFF.

The chain recombines TRBV5-1 with TRBJ1-2, with 7 bases matching TRBD1. V trimming: 4 bases; J trimming: 0 bases; junction bases outside the gene matches: 9. Per germline, CDR1 SGHRS and CDR2 YFSETQ. The CDR3 consists of 16 residues. CDR3 loop: CASSTGQTDTNYGYTF. The CDR3 DNA is TGCGCCAGCAGCACGGGACAGACTGATACTAACTATGGCTACACCTTC. Looking up the rest from reference TRBV5-1 and TRBJ1-2 gives the full variable domain: KAGVTQTPRYLIKTRGQQVTLSCSPISGHRSVSWYQQTPGQGLQFLFEYFSETQRNKGNFPGRFSGRQFSNSRSEMNVSTLELGDSALYLCASSTGQTDTNYGYTFGSGTRLTVV.

This clone was observed once. The genes are TRBV27 and TRBJ1-2; D call uncertain. The CDR3 is made up of 13 amino acids. The germline CDR1 and CDR2 sequences are MNHEY and SMNVEV (reference sequence). Trimming took 6 bases from V and 2 from J, leaving 10 bases between them. This chain's CDR3 is CASRREPNYGYTF. The CDR3 DNA is TGTGCCAGCAGGAGGGAACCCAACTATGGCTACACCTTC.

CDR3 sequence reads: CASSSGTGGETQYF. DNA of the CDR3: TGCGCCAGCAGCTCCGGGACAGGGGGAGAGACCCAGTACTTC. This chain uses TRBV5-1 with TRBJ2-5, with TRBD1 matching over 11 bases. V lost 3 bases, J lost 4 bases, and 2 bases stayed unmatched. The CDR3 is made up of 14 amino acids. Germline V lookup: CDR1 SGHRS, CDR2 YFSETQ.

The V call is TRBV2, the J call TRBJ1-1, with 9 bases identical to TRBD1. Germline CDR1 is SNHLY and CDR2 is FYNNEI. V lost 4 bases, J lost 5 bases, and 5 bases stayed unmatched. The CDR3 is 14 amino acids. CDR3 sequence reads: CASSVQGARTEAFF. As DNA, the CDR3 is TGTGCCAGCAGTGTACAGGGGGCGAGAACTGAAGCTTTCTTT.

The chain combines TRBV11-1 with TRBJ2-1, with D tentatively TRBD1 (5 bases). CDR1 and CDR2 (germline): SGHAT, FQDESV (reference sequence). The CDR3 runs to 13 residues. Trimming stripped 1 base from V and 7 bases from J, with 8 bases between. Written as DNA, the CDR3 is TGTGCCAGCAGCTTAGGCAGGGCAAATGAGCAGTTCTTC. This translates into CASSLGRANEQFF.

The chain combines TRBV12-5 with TRBJ1-5; 7 bases match TRBD1. There are 15 residues in the CDR3. Trimming at V came to 8 bases and at J to 4 bases, leaving 11 bases not matched to a gene. Germline V gene data show CDR1 as LGHNT and CDR2 as FRNRAP. The CDR3 is CASCPTGQRNQPQHF. The CDR3 nucleotides are TGTGCTAGTTGCCCCACGGGACAGCGGAATCAGCCCCAGCATTTT.

The chain has TRBV6-5 and TRBJ2-5, with TRBD1 as a possible D gene (6 bases). The V end lost 4 bases, the J end lost 5 bases, and 20 bases lay between the germline ends. Germline V gives CDR1 MNHEY, CDR2 SVGAGI. The CDR3 loop spans 16 amino acids. CDR3 in amino acids: CASSFSGTNALETQYF. The CDR3, as DNA: TGTGCCAGCAGTTTCTCCGGGACAAATGCTCTGGAGACCCAGTACTTC.

This sequence joins TRBV28 and TRBJ1-1; D might be TRBD1 (5 bases). Germline CDR1 MDHEN, CDR2 SYDVKM. V was shortened by 3 bases and J by 0 bases, with 11 bases between the two germline ends. The CDR3 sequence is 15 residues long. CDR3 sequence reads: CASSFPPGMNTEAFF. CDR3 DNA sequence: TGTGCCAGCAGTTTCCCACCAGGGATGAACACTGAAGCTTTCTTT.

The chain employs TRBV27 and TRBJ2-5; TRBD1 matches 7 bases. This CDR3 region has 13 residues. Germline V CDR1 and CDR2: MNHEY, SMNVEV (reference sequence). V shed 10 bases and J 7 bases; nucleotides not matched to a gene: 12. The DNA of the CDR3 is TGTGCCACTCGACAGGGTCCGGGTTGGACCCAGTACTTC. Translating it yields CATRQGPGWTQYF.

This clone has just one count. V usage is TRBV9 and J usage is TRBJ2-1; tentative D call: TRBD2 (6 bases). The V and J ends lost 4 bases and 8 bases respectively, with 16 bases between them. The CDR3 runs 14 residues. The germline gives CDR1 SGDLS, CDR2 YYNGEE. The CDR3 DNA follows: TGTGCCAGCAGCCGCCGGGATTGGGGGGATGAGCAGTTCTTC. It yields the protein CASSRRDWGDEQFF.

The chain has TRBV18 and TRBJ1-2; 7 bases align to TRBD1. The V gene end was trimmed by 6 bases and the J gene end by 4 bases; junction bases not matched to a gene: 14. CDR1 and CDR2 from the germline V gene are KGHSH and LQKENI. There are 16 residues in the CDR3. CDR3 sequence reads: CASSTSAIGTAYGYTF. The DNA of the CDR3 is TGTGCCAGCTCTACTTCTGCGATTGGGACAGCCTATGGCTACACCTTC.

This chain uses TRBV4-1 with TRBJ2-7, with 9 bases fitting TRBD2. The ends lost 3 bases at V and 6 bases at J; junction bases unmatched: 3. Per germline, CDR1 MGHRA and CDR2 YSYEKL. The CDR3 length is 13 residues. CDR3: CASSHGAGGEQYF. In DNA form, the CDR3 reads TGCGCCAGCAGCCACGGAGCGGGAGGCGAGCAGTACTTC.

This chain connects TRBV5-1 to TRBJ2-7; a weak D match, TRBD1 (7 bases). CDR1 is SGHRS, CDR2 YFSETQ, per germline. This CDR3 is built from 16 residues. Trimming cost V 0 bases and J 0 bases, with 13 bases left between them. CDR3 residues: CASSLDPGGSSYEQYF. CDR3 nucleotide sequence: TGCGCCAGCAGCTTGGATCCAGGGGGGAGCTCCTACGAGCAGTACTTC.

The V call is TRBV29-1, the J call TRBJ2-2; 7 bases line up with TRBD1. The V gene end was trimmed by 5 bases and the J gene end by 7 bases; junction bases not matched to a gene: 7. The CDR3 is 13 residues long. Per germline, CDR1 SQVTM and CDR2 ANQGSEA. The CDR3 is CSVFRDRGGELFF. CDR3 in DNA: TGCAGCGTTTTCCGGGACAGAGGCGGGGAGCTGTTTTTT.

The chain links TRBV19 to TRBJ2-5, with 13 bases matching TRBD2. The CDR3 consists of 17 residues. Trimming cost V 4 bases and J 3 bases; bases outside gene matches: 8. Per germline, CDR1 LNHDA and CDR2 SQIVND (reference sequence). The CDR3, as DNA: TGTGCCAGTAGTACTGGGACTAGCGGGACACGGGAAGAGACCCAGTACTTC. Protein sequence: CASSTGTSGTREETQYF.

The chain employs TRBV28 and TRBJ1-5, with D tentatively TRBD1 (6 bases). This CDR3 comprises 15 residues. V was trimmed by 7 bases and J by 5 bases, leaving 18 bases between them. Germline assignment: CDR1 MDHEN and CDR2 SYDVKM. This CDR3 is CASTKSGGGYQPQHF. DNA of the CDR3: TGTGCCAGCACCAAAAGCGGTGGGGGCTATCAGCCCCAGCATTTT.

This clone was seen a handful of times. V and J are TRBV12-5 and TRBJ1-1, with TRBD1 identical over 7 bases. CDR3 length equals 13 residues. The germline CDR1 and CDR2 sequences are LGHNT and FRNRAP. With V trimmed by 4 bases and J by 3 bases, 2 bases remained unmatched. This CDR3 is CASGSTGYTEAFF. The CDR3 DNA reads as TGTGCTAGTGGTTCGACAGGGTACACTGAAGCTTTCTTT.